This T cell receptor beta chain was retrieved from a study of regulatory T cells in long-lasting Graves disease (dated by TCRdb to the early 2020s). At the level of the whole study: Persistent Graves' disease meant more than 5 years of antithyroid drug treatment with TSH receptor autoantibodies that stayed positive. This study used TCR sequencing and RNA sequencing of peripheral blood to compare persistent Graves' disease patients against newly diagnosed Graves' disease patients. The study was conducted in China and was registered as a clinical trial. A total of about 33 samples underwent TCR sequencing: approximately 13 from persistent and roughly 20 from newly diagnosed Graves' disease patients. In the clinical cohort, patients with persistent Graves' disease had used antithyroid drugs for an average of around 9.3 years. What the work shows at the level of the full study, not this receptor alone: The small sample size was acknowledged by the authors as a limitation that may reduce accuracy. Persistent patients shared more public clonotypes among themselves (2,741) than newly diagnosed patients did (more than 950). Only the TCR beta chain was sequenced and analyzed. Compared with newly diagnosed patients, patients with persistent Graves' disease had lower TCR Shannon entropy and fewer highly expanded clones, which suggests clonal expansion. Because the primary lesion, thyroid tissue, could not be accessed, the study looked at peripheral blood alone. TRBV28, TRBJ1-2 and TRBJ2-5 were preferentially used in persistent disease, while TRBV20-1 and TRBJ2-1 were favored in newly diagnosed disease.

This specimen's time point label, per the study, means: persistent/refractory GD, antithyroid drugs over 5 years with positive TRAb. For both TCR sequencing and RNA sequencing, RNA was extracted from PBMCs in TRIzol. The diagnosis of Graves' disease was made according to American Thyroid Association guidelines. Patients were recruited from an endocrinology department in Xi'an, China. Each patient gave 9 to 10 milliliters of peripheral blood, collected in an EDTA anticoagulant tube. PBMCs were isolated by Ficoll Paque Plus density gradient separation without further T cell sorting. An Agilent 2100 Bioanalyzer and agarose gel were used to check RNA quality, and a NanoDrop 2000 was used to measure RNA concentration. The library came from multiplex PCR. Sequencing was carried out with an Illumina HiSeq 4000. CDR3 regions were amplified by Arm-PCR with iRepertoire HTBI primers to construct TCR beta libraries. Gel purification was performed on PCR products prior to sequencing. The original pipeline was this. Gene usage analysis of CDR3 amino acid clonotypes used the 60 to 75 TRBV and some 15 TRBJ segments found across samples. Filtered high-quality paired reads were merged into contigs using COPE and FqMerger. Contigs were aligned with BLAST to IMGT TRBV, TRBD and TRBJ reference genes, and CDR3 was defined per IMGT. Any clonotype with a frequency above 0.1% was classified as a highly expanded clone. Shannon entropy was used to measure repertoire diversity, and the Gini coefficient was used to measure V-J evenness. Clonotypes shared by more than one individual were considered public. The public reads were reanalyzed by TCRdb: fastp trimming at Q25, MiXCR alignment, in-frame beta chains only. Each entry merges the rows of one CDR3 protein and shows their most common DNA and genes. These V and J calls rely on TCRdb rather than the paper's analysis. For this sample the table gives 400,000 to 600,000 distinct CDR3 sequences, of which 20% to 25% were detected only once. The ten largest clones represent over 6% of the sample.

CDR1 and CDR2, looked up from the germline V gene (reference sequence), are LNHDA and SQIVND. V and J are trimmed by 3 bases and 2 bases, and the gene matches miss 9 bases of the junction. The CDR3 goes from the cysteine to the phenylalanine over 16 residues. Only the CDR3 part of the read is kept: 48 bases, read in frame from the first base. Comments on this clonotype: The target of this receptor is not known. No base qualities exist here, and no much larger clone lies one base off it.

The sequence was collected from a female donor with Graves disease. The sequencing here drew on peripheral blood mononuclear cells (PBMCs), taken when the disease was refractory, from a patient treated with antithyroid drugs. The chain is made from TRBV19 and TRBJ2-5; the junction holds 7 bases that match TRBD2. CDR3 protein: CASSIRRESKQETQYF. The nucleotide sequence is TGTGCCAGTAGTATTCGGCGGGAGAGTAAGCAAGAGACCCAGTACTTC.